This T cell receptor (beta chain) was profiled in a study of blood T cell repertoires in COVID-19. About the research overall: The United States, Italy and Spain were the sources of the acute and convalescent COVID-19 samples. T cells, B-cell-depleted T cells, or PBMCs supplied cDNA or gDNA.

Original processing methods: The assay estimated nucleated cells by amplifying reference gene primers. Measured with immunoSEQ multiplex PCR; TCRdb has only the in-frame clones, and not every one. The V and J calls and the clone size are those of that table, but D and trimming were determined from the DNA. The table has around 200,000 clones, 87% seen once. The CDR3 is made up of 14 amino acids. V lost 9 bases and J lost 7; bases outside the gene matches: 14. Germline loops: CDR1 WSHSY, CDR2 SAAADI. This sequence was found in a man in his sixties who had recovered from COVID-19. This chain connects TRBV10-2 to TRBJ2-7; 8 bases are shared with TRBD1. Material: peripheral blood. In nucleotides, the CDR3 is TGCGCCAGTATCAGGGGGCGAGGTACTAGTGAGCAGTACTTC. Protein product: CASIRGRGTSEQYF.